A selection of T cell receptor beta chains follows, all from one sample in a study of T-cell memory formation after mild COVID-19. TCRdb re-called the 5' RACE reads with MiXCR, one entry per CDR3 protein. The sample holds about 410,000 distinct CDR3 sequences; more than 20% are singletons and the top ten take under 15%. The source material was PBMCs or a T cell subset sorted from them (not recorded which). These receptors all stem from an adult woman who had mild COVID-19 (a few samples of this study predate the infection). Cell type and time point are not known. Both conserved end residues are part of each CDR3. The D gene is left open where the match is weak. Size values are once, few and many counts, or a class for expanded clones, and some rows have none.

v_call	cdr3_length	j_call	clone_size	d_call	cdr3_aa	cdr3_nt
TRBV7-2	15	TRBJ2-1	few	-	CASSTQRMTGNEQFF	TGTGCCAGCAGCACCCAACGGATGACCGGGAATGAGCAGTTCTTC
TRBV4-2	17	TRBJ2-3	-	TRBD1	CASSQLTGGVSTDTQYF	TGTGCCAGCAGCCAACTAACAGGGGGCGTGAGCACAGATACGCAGTATTTT
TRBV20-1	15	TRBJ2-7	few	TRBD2	CSARSLAGDPYEQYF	TGCAGTGCTAGGTCACTAGCGGGCGATCCCTACGAGCAGTACTTC
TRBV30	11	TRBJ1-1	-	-	CAWTGVTEAFF	TGTGCCTGGACAGGAGTCACTGAAGCTTTCTTT
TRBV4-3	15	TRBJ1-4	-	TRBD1	CASSPRGTGGEKLFF	TGCGCCAGCAGCCCGCGGGGGACAGGCGGTGAAAAACTGTTTTTT
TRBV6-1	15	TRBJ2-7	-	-	CASRGASGLSYEQYF	TGTGCCAGCAGGGGGGCCTCGGGTCTATCCTACGAGCAGTACTTC
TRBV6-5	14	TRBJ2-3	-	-	CASSKIRGTDTQYF	TGTGCCAGCAGCAAAATACGGGGCACAGATACGCAGTATTTT
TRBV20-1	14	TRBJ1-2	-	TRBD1	CSAAKLTAGGGYTF	TGCAGTGCCGCCAAACTGACCGCAGGGGGTGGCTACACCTTC
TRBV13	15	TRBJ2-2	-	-	CASSFPGEGTGELFF	TGTGCCAGCAGCTTCCCGGGAGAGGGGACCGGGGAGCTGTTTTTT
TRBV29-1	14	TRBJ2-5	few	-	CSVTGSFGQETQYF	TGCAGCGTGACCGGGTCCTTTGGGCAAGAGACCCAGTACTTC
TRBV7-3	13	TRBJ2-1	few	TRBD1	CASSGQGGYEQFF	TGTGCCAGCAGCGGACAGGGGGGGTATGAGCAGTTCTTC
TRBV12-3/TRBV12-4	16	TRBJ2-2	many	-	CASTHLRNINTGELFF	TGTGCCAGCACACACCTTCGGAACATCAACACCGGGGAGCTGTTTTTT
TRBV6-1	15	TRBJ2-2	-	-	CASKTHGALNGELFF	TGTGCCAGCAAAACTCACGGGGCGCTCAACGGGGAGCTGTTTTTT
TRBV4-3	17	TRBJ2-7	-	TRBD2	CASSQDLASGRAYEQYF	TGCGCCAGCAGCCAAGATCTGGCTAGCGGGAGGGCCTACGAGCAGTACTTC
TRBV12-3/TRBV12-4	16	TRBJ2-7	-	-	CASSPSPQTPGTEQYF	TGTGCCAGCAGTCCCTCCCCCCAGACTCCTGGGACCGAGCAGTACTTC
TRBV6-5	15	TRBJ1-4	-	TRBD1	CASSYQTGRGEKLFF	TGTGCCAGCAGTTACCAGACAGGGAGGGGAGAAAAACTGTTTTTT
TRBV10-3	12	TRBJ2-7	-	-	CAISEGRGEQYF	TGTGCCATCTCCGAAGGACGGGGCGAGCAGTACTTC
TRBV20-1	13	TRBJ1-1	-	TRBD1	CSERRTGKAEAFF	TGCAGTGAACGAAGGACAGGGAAGGCTGAAGCTTTCTTT
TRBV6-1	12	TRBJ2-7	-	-	CASSETVHEQYF	TGTGCCAGCAGTGAGACAGTTCATGAGCAGTACTTC
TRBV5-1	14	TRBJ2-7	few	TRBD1	CASTSGTGSWEQYF	TGCGCCAGCACCTCCGGGACAGGGTCCTGGGAGCAGTACTTC
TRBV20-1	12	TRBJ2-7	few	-	CSARQSPYEQYF	TGCAGTGCTCGACAGAGTCCCTACGAGCAGTACTTC
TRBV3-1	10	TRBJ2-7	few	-	CASSRAEQYF	TGTGCCAGCAGTCGAGCCGAGCAGTACTTC
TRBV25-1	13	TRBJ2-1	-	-	CASSEGRANEQFF	TGTGCCAGCAGTGAGGGCAGGGCAAATGAGCAGTTCTTC
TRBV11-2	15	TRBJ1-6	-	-	CASSAPRAPNSPLHF	TGTGCCAGCAGCGCGCCCCGGGCTCCGAATTCACCCCTCCACTTT
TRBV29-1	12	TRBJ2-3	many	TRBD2	CSARAGTDTQYF	TGCAGCGCCAGAGCGGGAACAGATACGCAGTATTTT
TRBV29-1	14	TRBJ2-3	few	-	CSAPSMGSTDTQYF	TGCAGCGCTCCATCCATGGGAAGCACAGATACGCAGTATTTT
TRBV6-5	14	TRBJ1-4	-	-	CASSYGGAREKLFF	TGTGCCAGCAGTTACGGGGGGGCGCGTGAAAAACTGTTTTTT
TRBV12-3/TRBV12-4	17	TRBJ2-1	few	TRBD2	CASSASGTSFPYNEQFF	TGTGCCAGCAGTGCCTCCGGGACTAGCTTCCCGTACAATGAGCAGTTCTTC